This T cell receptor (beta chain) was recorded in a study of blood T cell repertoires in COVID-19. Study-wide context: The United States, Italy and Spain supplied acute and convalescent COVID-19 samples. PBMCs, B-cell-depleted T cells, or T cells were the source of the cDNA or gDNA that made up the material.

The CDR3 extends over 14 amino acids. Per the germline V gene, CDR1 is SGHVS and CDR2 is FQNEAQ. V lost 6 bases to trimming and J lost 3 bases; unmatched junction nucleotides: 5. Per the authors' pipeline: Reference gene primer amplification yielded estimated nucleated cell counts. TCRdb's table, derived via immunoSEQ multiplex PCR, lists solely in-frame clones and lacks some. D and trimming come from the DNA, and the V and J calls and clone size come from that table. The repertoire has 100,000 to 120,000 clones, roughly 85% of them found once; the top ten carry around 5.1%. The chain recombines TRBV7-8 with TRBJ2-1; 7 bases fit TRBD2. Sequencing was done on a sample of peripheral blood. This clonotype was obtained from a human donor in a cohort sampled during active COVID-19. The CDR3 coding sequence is TGTGCCAGCAGGGAGCGGGGAGGCTACAATGAGCAGTTCTTC. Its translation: CASRERGGYNEQFF.